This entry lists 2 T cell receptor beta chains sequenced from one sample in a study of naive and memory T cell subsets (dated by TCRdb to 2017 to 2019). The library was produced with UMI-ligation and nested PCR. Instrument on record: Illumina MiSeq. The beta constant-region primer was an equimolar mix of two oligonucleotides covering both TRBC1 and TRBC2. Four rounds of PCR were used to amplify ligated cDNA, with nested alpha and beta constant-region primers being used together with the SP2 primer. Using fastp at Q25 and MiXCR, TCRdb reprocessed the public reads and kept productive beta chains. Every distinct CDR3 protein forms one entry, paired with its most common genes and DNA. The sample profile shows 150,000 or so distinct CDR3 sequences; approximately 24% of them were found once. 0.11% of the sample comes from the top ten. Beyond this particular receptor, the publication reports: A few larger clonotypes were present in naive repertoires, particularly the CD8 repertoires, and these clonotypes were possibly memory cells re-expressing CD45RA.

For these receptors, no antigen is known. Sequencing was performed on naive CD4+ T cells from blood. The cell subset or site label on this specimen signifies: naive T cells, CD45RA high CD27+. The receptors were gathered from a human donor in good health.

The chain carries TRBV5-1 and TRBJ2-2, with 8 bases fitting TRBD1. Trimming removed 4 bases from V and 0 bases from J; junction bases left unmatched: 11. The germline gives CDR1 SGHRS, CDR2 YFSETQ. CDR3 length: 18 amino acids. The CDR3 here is CASSPQGTGLSNTGELFF. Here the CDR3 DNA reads TGCGCCAGCAGCCCCCAGGGGACAGGACTCTCGAACACCGGGGAGCTGTTTTTT.

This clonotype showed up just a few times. The CDR3 here is CASSARTGPYNEQFF. The CDR3 DNA sequence: TGTGCCAGCAGCGCCCGGACAGGGCCCTACAATGAGCAGTTCTTC. The chain links TRBV14 to TRBJ2-1, with TRBD1 matching over 8 bases. Germline CDR1 SGHDN, CDR2 FVKESK. The V gene end was trimmed by 5 bases and the J gene end by 2 bases; junction bases not matched to a gene: 5. The CDR3 contains 15 residues.